This T cell receptor (beta chain) was obtained from a study of Ad26.COV2.S vaccination and SARS-CoV-2 variants. This clone came up once. The CDR3 totals 13 residues. Looked up from germline, CDR1 is SGHRS and CDR2 is YFSETQ. Trimming pared 0 bases from V and 9 bases from J, leaving 10 bases between. Method: immunoSEQ multiplex PCR; TCRdb's copy keeps in-frame clones and lacks some. The sample includes about 330,000 clones, 90% of them seen just once. Stated treatment: 15 to 20 received Ad26.COV2.S at low or high dose, single or two shots; several received placebo; per-sample allocation not given. Repertoires come from day 63 after the first vaccine or placebo injection. In Boston, an adult donor aged 18-55 years took part.

The source material was peripheral blood, sampled in a trial of Ad26.COV2.S vaccine versus placebo. The chain employs TRBV5-1 and TRBJ2-1; tentative D call: TRBD2 (6 bases). This sequence originates from a person aged 18-65 years who received the Ad26.COV2.S COVID-19 vaccine or a placebo. CDR3 amino acids: CASSLVLASEQFF. DNA of the CDR3: TGCGCCAGCAGCTTGGTACTAGCTTCTGAGCAGTTCTTC. The full variable domain, with the rest looked up from reference TRBV5-1 and TRBJ2-1, is KAGVTQTPRYLIKTRGQQVTLSCSPISGHRSVSWYQQTPGQGLQFLFEYFSETQRNKGNFPGRFSGRQFSNSRSEMNVSTLELGDSALYLCASSLVLASEQFFGPGTRLTVL.